This record looks at one T cell receptor (beta chain) sequence and its context. Grouping used clinical history reported by participants in a survey and questionnaire. The data stem from a study of blood T cell repertoires in COVID-19. Overall study: There were acute and convalescent COVID-19 samples, and they came from the United States, Italy and Spain.

Under the authors' procedure: Cell counts per sample came from amplifying reference gene primers. Generated by immunoSEQ multiplex PCR, the TCRdb table keeps only in-frame clones and is missing some. V and J calls and clone size come straight from that table; D and trimming were deduced from the DNA. The repertoire includes 300,000 to 350,000 clones, around 90% of them detected once, and 3.5% to 5% sits in the top ten. After removal of 2 bases from V and 2 bases from J, the junction contained 2 bases not matched to a gene. CDR3 length: 15 residues. From germline, CDR1 is LNHDA and CDR2 SQIVND (reference sequence).

Sample: PBMCs or T cells enriched from blood (not recorded which). The gene calls are TRBV19 and TRBJ2-5; 10 bases are shared with TRBD2. This sequence originates from a woman aged 18-30 years with acute COVID-19. This chain's CDR3 is CASSIPSGRQETQYF. CDR3 sequence (DNA): TGTGCCAGTAGTATACCTAGCGGGAGACAAGAGACCCAGTACTTC.